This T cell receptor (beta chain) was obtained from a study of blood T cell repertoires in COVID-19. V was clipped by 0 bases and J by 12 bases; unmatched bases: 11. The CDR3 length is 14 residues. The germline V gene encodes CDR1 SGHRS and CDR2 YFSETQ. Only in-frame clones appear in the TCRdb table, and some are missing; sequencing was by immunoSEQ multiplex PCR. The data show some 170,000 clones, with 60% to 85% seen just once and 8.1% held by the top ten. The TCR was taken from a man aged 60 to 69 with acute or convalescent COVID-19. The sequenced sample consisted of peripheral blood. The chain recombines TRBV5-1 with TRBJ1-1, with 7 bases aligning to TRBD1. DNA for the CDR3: TGCGCCAGCAGCTTGGTGGGTGACAGGGCGGAGTCTTTCTTT. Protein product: CASSLVGDRAESFF.